This T cell receptor (beta chain) came from a study of tumor-infiltrating lymphocytes in primary liver carcinoma. The source material, 20-30 mg of unsorted bulk tissue, was used to co-extract RNA and DNA. This clonotype showed up just once. The junction shows a germline mismatch at one end, possibly a read error. The authors made TCR beta cDNA from 450 to 600 ng total RNA with a constant-region primer. Slightly modified ARM-PCR with three nested multiplex PCR rounds yielded TCR beta libraries. The first two PCR rounds used TRBV1-TRBV30 primers with a Cbeta primer, roughly 10 cycles each. TCRdb ran MiXCR on the multiplex PCR reads and lists one entry per CDR3 protein. The table lists more than 100,000 distinct CDR3 sequences, around 65% of them singletons, with about 8% in the top ten. This CDR3 has 14 amino acids. Germline values: CDR1 SGHAT, CDR2 FQDESV (reference sequence).

The receptor comes from a woman in her sixties or seventies with primary liver carcinoma and hepatitis B virus infection. The genes are TRBV11-1 and TRBJ2-3, with D possibly being TRBD2 (6 bases). The specimen sequenced was tumor-adjacent normal liver tissue. Here the CDR3 reads CASGLRQRSGDSHF. In DNA form, the CDR3 reads TGTGCCAGCGGCTTAAGGCAACGTTCGGGAGATTCTCACTTT.